Listed here are 27 T cell receptor beta chains from one sample, sequenced in a study of blood T cell repertoires in COVID-19. Assay used: immunoSEQ multiplex PCR; TCRdb lists only in-frame clones, some missing. Here the sample spans over 200,000 clones, about 87% being singletons. The sample was peripheral blood. The source of these receptors is a man aged 55-75 years who had recovered from COVID-19.

The chain has TRBV5-1 and TRBJ2-2; 9 nucleotides align to TRBD2. Germline V gene lookup returns CDR1 SGHRS and CDR2 YFSETQ. V dropped 7 bases and J dropped 5; count of bases not matched to a gene: 9. The CDR3 covers 15 residues. The CDR3 nucleotides read TGCGCCAGCTCCCCAGGGACTAGCCCTACCGGGGAGCTGTTTTTT. It specifies CASSPGTSPTGELFF.

V is TRBV5-1 and J is TRBJ2-1; TRBD1 aligns across 9 bases. The CDR3 has 16 amino acids. Per germline, CDR1 SGHRS and CDR2 YFSETQ. V shed 0 bases, J shed 2 bases, and the junction held 3 bases outside the gene matches. The CDR3 loop reads CASSLGDRVTYNEQFF. The CDR3 coding sequence is TGCGCCAGCAGCTTGGGGGACAGGGTTACCTACAATGAGCAGTTCTTC.

The J gene is TRBJ1-2, the V gene TRBV11-2; D perhaps matches TRBD1 (6 bases). This CDR3 has 15 residues. Trimming stripped 5 bases from V and 3 bases from J, with 16 bases between. Germline lookup yields CDR1 SGHAT and CDR2 FQNNGV. The CDR3 nucleotides are TGTGCCAGCAGCCCCGGGGGGCGCGGGGACTATGGCTACACCTTC. Its protein product is CASSPGGRGDYGYTF. Looking up the rest from reference TRBV11-2 and TRBJ1-2 gives the full variable domain: EAGVAQSPRYKIIEKRQSVAFWCNPISGHATLYWYQQILGQGPKLLIQFQNNGVVDDSQLPKDRFSAERLKGVDSTLKIQPAKLEDSAVYLCASSPGGRGDYGYTFGSGTRLTVV.

This clone was recorded only once. The chain couples TRBV24-1 to TRBJ2-7, with TRBD2 as a possible D gene (6 bases). The CDR3 totals 15 residues. Per germline, CDR1 KGHDR and CDR2 SFDVKD. Trimming cost V 3 bases and J 0 bases, with 11 bases left between them. CDR3 residues: CATSDAGRSSYEQYF. DNA for the CDR3: TGTGCCACCAGTGATGCGGGAAGGAGCTCCTACGAGCAGTACTTC.

This chain uses TRBV5-1 with TRBJ2-1; 7 bases fit TRBD1. The CDR3 consists of 16 residues. Losses at the gene ends were 2 bases for V and 5 bases for J; bases not matched to a gene: 10. Germline V gives CDR1 SGHRS, CDR2 YFSETQ. DNA for the CDR3: TGCGCCAGCAGCTTAGGGCCCCGACAGGGCCACAATGAGCAGTTCTTC. Encoded protein: CASSLGPRQGHNEQFF.

The count of this clone is one. The rearrangement links TRBV2 to TRBJ1-6, with D hard to call. The V gene's germline CDR1 is SNHLY and CDR2 FYNNEI. The CDR3 runs to 12 residues. V was pared by 11 bases and J by 13 bases, with 18 bases between. The CDR3 nucleotides read TGTGCCGGCCGGGAAGGGCGGATGCCCCTCCACTTT. This encodes CAGREGRMPLHF.

The chain uses TRBV7-9 and TRBJ1-4; D perhaps matches TRBD1 (6 bases). Trimming cost V 7 bases and J 2 bases, with 11 bases left between them. This CDR3 is built from 14 residues. Germline values: CDR1 SEHNR, CDR2 FQNEAQ (reference sequence). CDR3 region: CASTRTATNEKLFF. CDR3 DNA: TGTGCCAGCACCCGGACAGCTACTAATGAAAAACTGTTTTTT. Supplemented by reference TRBV7-9 and TRBJ1-4, the full variable domain reads DTGVSQNPRHKITKRGQNVTFRCDPISEHNRLYWYRQTLGQGPEFLTYFQNEAQLEKSRLLSDRFSAERPKGSFSTLEIQRTEQGDSAMYLCASTRTATNEKLFFGSGTQLSVL.

This chain uses TRBV5-6 with TRBJ2-3; TRBD2 aligns across 9 bases. This CDR3 region has 15 residues. The germline gives CDR1 SGHDT, CDR2 YYEEEE. J was trimmed by 3 bases and V by 2 bases; bases with no gene match: 4. The CDR3 region has the DNA TGTGCCAGCAGCTTACTAGCGGGTATTACAGATACGCAGTATTTT. Residues: CASSLLAGITDTQYF.

The genes are TRBV9 and TRBJ1-6; possibly TRBD1 for D (5 bases). Germline V gene lookup returns CDR1 SGDLS and CDR2 YYNGEE. This CDR3 spans 14 amino acids. V lost 2 bases, J lost 3 bases, and 6 bases lay in between. CDR3: CASSVTVYNSPLHF. The CDR3 nucleotides are TGTGCCAGCAGCGTGACAGTCTATAATTCACCCCTCCACTTT.

The genes are TRBV24-1 and TRBJ2-3; the D gene is possibly TRBD1 (6 bases). The CDR3 covers 15 residues. Between the trimmed V and J ends, which lost 10 bases and 0 bases, there was a span of 16 bases. CDR1 is KGHDR and CDR2 is SFDVKD in the germline V gene. The CDR3 is CATRDTEFSTDTQYF. CDR3 DNA sequence: TGTGCCACAAGGGACACAGAGTTTAGCACAGATACGCAGTATTTT.

The chain recombines TRBV4-1 with TRBJ2-2, with D maybe TRBD1 (5 bases). Germline V gene sequence: CDR1 MGHRA, CDR2 YSYEKL. The CDR3 has 16 residues. V was pared by 6 bases and J by 2 bases, with 16 bases between. The CDR3 spells CASSLVLGHNTGELFF. In DNA, the CDR3 is TGCGCCAGCAGTCTGGTTTTGGGGCACAACACCGGGGAGCTGTTTTTT.

The chain links TRBV7-2 to TRBJ2-3, with 8 bases lining up with TRBD2. With V trimmed by 3 bases and J by 3 bases, 5 bases remained unmatched. CDR3 size: 15 residues. Germline V gives CDR1 SGHTA, CDR2 FQGNSA. In DNA, the CDR3 is TGTGCCAGCAGCTTTGAACGGGGGGGGACAGATACGCAGTATTTT. Encoded protein: CASSFERGGTDTQYF.

This chain uses TRBV5-1 with TRBJ2-5, with D possibly TRBD2 on 6 matching bases. The CDR3 covers 14 residues. V was cut by 6 bases and J by 1 base, with 13 bases left in between. Looked up from germline, CDR1 is SGHRS and CDR2 is YFSETQ. The CDR3 region is CASNPGGSQETQYF. The DNA of the CDR3 is TGCGCCAGCAATCCCGGGGGTAGCCAAGAGACCCAGTACTTC.

As regards this clone: Other DNA sequences of this sample code for an identical CDR3. V usage is TRBV11-2 and J usage is TRBJ2-7; TRBD1 matches at 11 bases. V lost 5 bases, J lost 2 bases, and 2 bases stayed unmatched. Germline CDR1 and CDR2: SGHAT and FQNNGV. CDR3 length equals 14 residues. CDR3 coding DNA: TGTGCCAGCAGCCCGGGACAGGGGGCCTACGAGCAGTACTTC. Its protein is CASSPGQGAYEQYF.

V usage is TRBV7-2 and J usage is TRBJ1-2, with D maybe TRBD1 (6 bases). Between the trimmed V and J ends, which lost 4 bases and 12 bases, there was a span of 18 bases. Germline CDR1 reads SGHTA; CDR2 reads FQGNSA. The CDR3 has 13 amino acids. CDR3 bases: TGTGCCAGCAGCTCGGACAGCCTGATCCCCCACACCTTC. It yields the protein CASSSDSLIPHTF.

This chain links TRBV15 with TRBJ2-3, with D possibly being TRBD1 (5 bases). The CDR3 sequence is 14 residues long. Germline CDR1 LNHNV, CDR2 YYDKDF (reference sequence). V lost 3 bases and J lost 1, with 8 bases in between. The CDR3 region is CATSSQGGTDTQYF. The DNA of the CDR3 is TGTGCCACCAGCAGCCAGGGTGGCACAGATACGCAGTATTTT.

This clone was recorded once. J is TRBJ1-1 and V is TRBV5-4; D remains ambiguous. This CDR3 is built from 15 residues. The V gene lost 0 bases and the J gene lost 1 base, with 10 bases spanning the gap. Germline CDR1 SGHNT, CDR2 YYREEE (reference sequence). This CDR3 reads CASSLDYGTNTEAFF. The CDR3, as DNA: TGTGCCAGCAGCTTGGATTACGGTACGAACACTGAAGCTTTCTTT. The entire variable domain, with the rest obtained from reference TRBV5-4 and TRBJ1-1, is as follows: ETGVTQSPTHLIKTRGQQVTLRCSSQSGHNTVSWYQQALGQGPQFIFQYYREEENGRGNFPPRFSGLQFPNYSSELNVNALELDDSALYLCASSLDYGTNTEAFFGQGTRLTVV.

This rearrangement joins TRBV5-4 to TRBJ1-3, with D maybe TRBD1 (6 bases). V dropped 6 bases and J dropped 3 bases, with 22 bases sitting between them. CDR1 and CDR2 from the germline V gene are SGHNT and YYREEE (reference sequence). The CDR3 extends over 17 amino acids. The CDR3 loop reads CASTSARGGGIGNTIYF. DNA for the CDR3: TGTGCCAGCACCTCAGCCCGGGGCGGGGGCATTGGAAACACCATATATTTT.

V is TRBV4-1 and J is TRBJ2-3, with TRBD2 matching 7 bases. The trim removed 2 bases at V and 4 bases at J, leaving 9 bases unmatched. The CDR3 covers 16 residues. From germline, CDR1 is MGHRA and CDR2 YSYEKL. CDR3 protein: CASSQRLAGSPDTQYF. The CDR3 DNA reads as TGCGCCAGCAGCCAAAGACTAGCAGGCTCCCCAGATACGCAGTATTTT.

The chain combines TRBV5-1 with TRBJ2-5, with TRBD1 matching 7 bases. Losses at the gene ends were 5 bases for V and 5 bases for J; bases not matched to a gene: 12. The CDR3 has 15 residues. Per germline, CDR1 SGHRS and CDR2 YFSETQ. The CDR3 here is CASRLQGQIRETQYF. The DNA of the CDR3 is TGCGCCAGCAGGCTACAGGGACAGATCCGGGAGACCCAGTACTTC. The full variable domain, with the rest looked up from reference TRBV5-1 and TRBJ2-5, is KAGVTQTPRYLIKTRGQQVTLSCSPISGHRSVSWYQQTPGQGLQFLFEYFSETQRNKGNFPGRFSGRQFSNSRSEMNVSTLELGDSALYLCASRLQGQIRETQYFGPGTRLLVL.

In nucleotides, the CDR3 is TGTGCCATCAGTGACGGGACAGGGGGAGGTCGGGAAAAACTGTTTTTT. Protein: CAISDGTGGGREKLFF. The chain employs TRBV10-3 and TRBJ1-4; 11 nucleotides align to TRBD1. Trimming took 3 bases from V and 8 from J; bases not matched to a gene: 8. The CDR3 covers 16 residues. CDR1 ENHRY and CDR2 SYGVKD come from the germline V gene.

The V gene is TRBV19, the J gene TRBJ1-1; possibly TRBD1 for D (6 bases). Trimming took 3 bases from V and 0 from J, leaving 11 bases between them. CDR3 length: 15 residues. Germline V gene data show CDR1 as LNHDA and CDR2 as SQIVND (reference sequence). The CDR3 nucleotides are TGTGCCAGTAGTATCTTAGGGGGTATGAACACTGAAGCTTTCTTT. Protein sequence: CASSILGGMNTEAFF.

The chain is built from TRBV4-2 and TRBJ1-1, with D maybe TRBD1 (5 bases). The CDR3 loop spans 15 amino acids. V lost 1 base to trimming and J lost 5 bases, with 14 bases between them. From germline, CDR1 is LGHNA and CDR2 YNFKEQ. CDR3: CASSQVRGSGTEAFF. CDR3 sequence (DNA): TGTGCCAGCAGCCAAGTCCGGGGGTCGGGAACTGAAGCTTTCTTT.

The J gene is TRBJ1-5, the V gene TRBV5-6, with TRBD1 matching 7 bases. V lost 3 bases to trimming and J lost 4 bases; unmatched junction nucleotides: 19. This CDR3 has 19 amino acids. CDR1 and CDR2 (germline): SGHDT, YYEEEE. DNA for the CDR3: TGTGCCAGCAGCTCGTGGGGGACAGAGACAGGAGGTTCGAATCAGCCCCAGCATTTT. Residues: CASSSWGTETGGSNQPQHF.

The genes are TRBV7-9 and TRBJ1-3, with unresolved D. This CDR3 has 15 residues. Trimming stripped 0 bases from V and 0 bases from J, with 6 bases between. Germline V CDR1 and CDR2: SEHNR, FQNEAQ (reference sequence). As DNA, the CDR3 is TGTGCCAGCAGCTTAGCTGTCAGCTCTGGAAACACCATATATTTT. Its protein is CASSLAVSSGNTIYF.

V usage is TRBV27 and J usage is TRBJ2-7, with a weak D call TRBD1 (5 bases). CDR3 length equals 15 residues. In germline, CDR1 is MNHEY, CDR2 SMNVEV (reference sequence). Trimming cost V 2 bases and J 0 bases, with 11 bases left between them. CDR3: CASSLTRAGSYEQYF. For the CDR3, the DNA is TGTGCCAGCAGTTTAACCAGGGCTGGCTCCTACGAGCAGTACTTC.

CDR3 protein: CASANRPLNTGELFF. The CDR3 DNA sequence: TGTGCCAGCGCGAACAGGCCGCTGAACACCGGGGAGCTGTTTTTT. The rearrangement joins TRBV19 to TRBJ2-2; D might be TRBD1 (5 bases). Between the trimmed V and J ends, which lost 9 bases and 1 base, there was a span of 15 bases. CDR3 length: 15 amino acids. CDR1 LNHDA and CDR2 SQIVND come from the germline V gene (reference sequence). The full variable domain, with the rest looked up from reference TRBV19 and TRBJ2-2, is DGGITQSPKYLFRKEGQNVTLSCEQNLNHDAMYWYRQDPGQGLRLIYYSQIVNDFQKGDIAEGYSVSREKKESFPLTVTSAQKNPTAFYLCASANRPLNTGELFFGEGSRLTVL.